A selection of T cell receptor beta chains follows, all from one sample in a study of T cells in narcolepsy. The protocol was immunoSEQ multiplex PCR, while the TCRdb copy is restricted to in-frame clones and leaves out a portion. This table has approximately 30,000 clones, under 90% appearing once. The specimen was CD45RA- memory CD4+ T cells from PBMCs. The receptor set was obtained from a human donor with narcolepsy. Both conserved end residues are part of each CDR3. A D gene is named only where the DNA matches it firmly. Clone size is given for some rows only: seen once, a few or many times, or a class if the clone is expanded.

clone_size: NA
v_call: TRBV28
d_call: TRBD1
j_call: TRBJ2-1
cdr3_aa: CARVKDRLDRVRDEQFF
cdr3_nt: TGTGCCAGGGTCAAAGATCGGCTGGACAGGGTAAGAGATGAGCAGTTCTTC

clone_size: NA
v_call: TRBV7-3
d_call: NA
j_call: TRBJ2-3
cdr3_aa: CASSLRPGIWDTQYF
cdr3_nt: TGTGCCAGCAGCTTACGACCCGGCATCTGGGATACGCAGTATTTT

clone_size: NA
v_call: TRBV19
d_call: NA
j_call: TRBJ1-6
cdr3_aa: CASSNNGERPPLHF
cdr3_nt: TGTGCCAGTAGTAACAACGGGGAGAGGCCACCCCTCCACTTT

clone_size: NA
v_call: TRBV5-8
d_call: NA
j_call: TRBJ2-3
cdr3_aa: CASSLGYKTSTDTQYF
cdr3_nt: TGTGCCAGCAGCTTGGGGTATAAGACTAGCACAGATACGCAGTATTTT

clone_size: NA
v_call: TRBV5-4
d_call: NA
j_call: TRBJ1-1
cdr3_aa: CASSRPADTEAFF
cdr3_nt: TGTGCCAGCAGCCGGCCTGCGGACACTGAAGCTTTCTTT

clone_size: medium-sized
v_call: TRBV19
d_call: NA
j_call: TRBJ2-2
cdr3_aa: CASSSNRDPNAGELFF
cdr3_nt: TGTGCCAGTAGTTCGAACAGGGACCCGAACGCCGGGGAGCTGTTTTTT

clone_size: NA
v_call: TRBV5-4
d_call: NA
j_call: TRBJ1-2
cdr3_aa: CASSADPNYGYTF
cdr3_nt: TGTGCCAGCAGCGCAGACCCTAACTATGGCTACACCTTC

clone_size: NA
v_call: TRBV19
d_call: NA
j_call: TRBJ1-3
cdr3_aa: CASSIDGRNSGNTIYF
cdr3_nt: TGTGCCAGTAGTATAGATGGCAGGAACTCTGGAAACACCATATATTTT

clone_size: NA
v_call: TRBV11-1
d_call: NA
j_call: TRBJ2-1
cdr3_aa: CASSFRERGTYNEQFF
cdr3_nt: TGTGCCAGCAGCTTTAGGGAAAGGGGCACCTACAATGAGCAGTTCTTC

clone_size: NA
v_call: TRBV6-5
d_call: NA
j_call: TRBJ2-1
cdr3_aa: CASSYAPTGEQFF
cdr3_nt: TGTGCCAGCAGTTACGCCCCGACCGGTGAGCAGTTCTTC

clone_size: NA
v_call: TRBV21-1
d_call: NA
j_call: TRBJ2-2
cdr3_aa: CASPGDQNTGELFF
cdr3_nt: TGTGCCAGTCCGGGGGACCAGAACACCGGGGAGCTGTTTTTT

clone_size: NA
v_call: TRBV9
d_call: NA
j_call: TRBJ1-1
cdr3_aa: CASSVGSLGNTEAFF
cdr3_nt: TGTGCCAGCAGCGTTGGGAGTTTGGGAAACACTGAAGCTTTCTTT

clone_size: few
v_call: TRBV10-3
d_call: NA
j_call: TRBJ1-2
cdr3_aa: CAISDGYTSGYTF
cdr3_nt: TGTGCCATCAGTGATGGGTATACGAGCGGCTACACCTTC

clone_size: once
v_call: TRBV7-8
d_call: TRBD2
j_call: TRBJ2-2
cdr3_aa: CASSRGGYTGELFF
cdr3_nt: TGTGCCAGCAGCCGCGGGGGGTACACCGGGGAGCTGTTTTTT

clone_size: NA
v_call: TRBV7-2
d_call: NA
j_call: TRBJ1-2
cdr3_aa: CASSSSGHRGSYTF
cdr3_nt: TGTGCCAGCAGCTCCTCCGGGCATAGGGGTAGCTACACCTTC

clone_size: NA
v_call: TRBV19
d_call: TRBD1
j_call: TRBJ2-7
cdr3_aa: CASSRRQGSSYEQYF
cdr3_nt: TGTGCCAGTAGTAGGAGACAGGGTAGCTCCTACGAGCAGTACTTC

clone_size: NA
v_call: TRBV14
d_call: NA
j_call: TRBJ1-5
cdr3_aa: CASSLSGSPAQHF
cdr3_nt: TGTGCCAGCAGCCTCTCCGGGTCCCCCGCCCAGCATTTT

clone_size: NA
v_call: TRBV18
d_call: TRBD1
j_call: TRBJ2-3
cdr3_aa: CASSPPRQGAADTQYF
cdr3_nt: TGTGCCAGCTCACCACCGCGGCAGGGGGCCGCAGATACGCAGTATTTT

clone_size: NA
v_call: TRBV19
d_call: TRBD1
j_call: TRBJ2-2
cdr3_aa: CASSRTGGPGELFF
cdr3_nt: TGTGCCAGTAGTAGAACAGGGGGTCCCGGGGAGCTGTTTTTT

clone_size: NA
v_call: TRBV5-6
d_call: NA
j_call: TRBJ1-3
cdr3_aa: CASSVGGFDGNTIYF
cdr3_nt: TGTGCCAGCAGCGTAGGGGGGTTTGATGGAAACACCATATATTTT

clone_size: NA
v_call: TRBV20-1
d_call: NA
j_call: TRBJ1-1
cdr3_aa: CSATEYTEAFF
cdr3_nt: TGCAGTGCTACAGAGTACACTGAAGCTTTCTTT

clone_size: NA
v_call: TRBV30
d_call: NA
j_call: TRBJ2-4
cdr3_aa: CAWSRDNAKNIQYF
cdr3_nt: TGTGCCTGGTCCCGGGACAACGCCAAAAACATTCAGTACTTC

clone_size: NA
v_call: TRBV6-1
d_call: TRBD1
j_call: TRBJ1-5
cdr3_aa: CASSDADRGLTSNQPQHF
cdr3_nt: TGTGCCAGCAGTGATGCGGACAGGGGCTTGACCAGCAATCAGCCCCAGCATTTT

clone_size: NA
v_call: TRBV4-2
d_call: NA
j_call: TRBJ1-2
cdr3_aa: CASSQTDLYGYTF
cdr3_nt: TGTGCCAGCAGCCAAACAGACCTTTATGGCTACACCTTC

clone_size: NA
v_call: TRBV30
d_call: TRBD1
j_call: TRBJ1-1
cdr3_aa: CAWNRGLDTEAFF
cdr3_nt: TGTGCCTGGAACAGGGGGCTGGACACTGAAGCTTTCTTT

clone_size: NA
v_call: TRBV19
d_call: NA
j_call: TRBJ1-2
cdr3_aa: CAARDGGYGYTF
cdr3_nt: TGTGCCGCCAGGGACGGAGGATATGGCTACACCTTC

clone_size: few
v_call: TRBV2
d_call: TRBD1
j_call: TRBJ1-4
cdr3_aa: CASSEVTGKLFF
cdr3_nt: TGTGCCAGCTCCGAAGTGACAGGGAAACTGTTTTTT

clone_size: NA
v_call: TRBV5-4
d_call: NA
j_call: TRBJ2-1
cdr3_aa: CASESISYNEQFF
cdr3_nt: TGTGCCAGCGAGAGTATCTCCTACAATGAGCAGTTCTTC

clone_size: NA
v_call: TRBV19
d_call: NA
j_call: TRBJ2-3
cdr3_aa: CASSIRRQGTDTQYF
cdr3_nt: TGTGCCAGTAGTATCCGCAGGCAGGGCACAGATACGCAGTATTTT

clone_size: NA
v_call: TRBV6-5
d_call: NA
j_call: TRBJ2-5
cdr3_aa: CATEGRQGRETQYF
cdr3_nt: TGTGCCACCGAAGGACGGCAGGGACGCGAGACCCAGTACTTC

clone_size: NA
v_call: TRBV2
d_call: TRBD1
j_call: TRBJ2-1
cdr3_aa: CASDKTGWGLDEQFF
cdr3_nt: TGTGCCAGCGACAAGACAGGGTGGGGCTTAGATGAGCAGTTCTTC

clone_size: NA
v_call: TRBV27
d_call: NA
j_call: TRBJ1-1
cdr3_aa: CASSLEGWTEAFF
cdr3_nt: TGTGCCAGCAGTTTGGAAGGTTGGACTGAAGCTTTCTTT

clone_size: once
v_call: TRBV19
d_call: TRBD1
j_call: TRBJ1-2
cdr3_aa: CASIRTGESLYGYTF
cdr3_nt: TGTGCCAGTATTCGGACAGGGGAGTCTCTCTATGGCTACACCTTC

clone_size: few
v_call: TRBV5-4
d_call: TRBD1
j_call: TRBJ2-5
cdr3_aa: CASSSPRPGGQETQYF
cdr3_nt: TGTGCCAGCAGCTCCCCTAGACCAGGGGGACAAGAGACCCAGTACTTC

clone_size: once
v_call: TRBV18
d_call: NA
j_call: TRBJ1-4
cdr3_aa: CASSTNEKLFF
cdr3_nt: TGTGCCAGCTCCACTAATGAAAAACTGTTTTTT

clone_size: once
v_call: TRBV5-8
d_call: NA
j_call: TRBJ1-2
cdr3_aa: CASSLESYGYTF
cdr3_nt: TGTGCCAGCAGCTTGGAGAGCTATGGCTACACCTTC

clone_size: NA
v_call: TRBV27
d_call: NA
j_call: TRBJ1-4
cdr3_aa: CASSSGRKINEKLFF
cdr3_nt: TGTGCCAGCAGTTCGGGGAGGAAGATTAATGAAAAACTGTTTTTT